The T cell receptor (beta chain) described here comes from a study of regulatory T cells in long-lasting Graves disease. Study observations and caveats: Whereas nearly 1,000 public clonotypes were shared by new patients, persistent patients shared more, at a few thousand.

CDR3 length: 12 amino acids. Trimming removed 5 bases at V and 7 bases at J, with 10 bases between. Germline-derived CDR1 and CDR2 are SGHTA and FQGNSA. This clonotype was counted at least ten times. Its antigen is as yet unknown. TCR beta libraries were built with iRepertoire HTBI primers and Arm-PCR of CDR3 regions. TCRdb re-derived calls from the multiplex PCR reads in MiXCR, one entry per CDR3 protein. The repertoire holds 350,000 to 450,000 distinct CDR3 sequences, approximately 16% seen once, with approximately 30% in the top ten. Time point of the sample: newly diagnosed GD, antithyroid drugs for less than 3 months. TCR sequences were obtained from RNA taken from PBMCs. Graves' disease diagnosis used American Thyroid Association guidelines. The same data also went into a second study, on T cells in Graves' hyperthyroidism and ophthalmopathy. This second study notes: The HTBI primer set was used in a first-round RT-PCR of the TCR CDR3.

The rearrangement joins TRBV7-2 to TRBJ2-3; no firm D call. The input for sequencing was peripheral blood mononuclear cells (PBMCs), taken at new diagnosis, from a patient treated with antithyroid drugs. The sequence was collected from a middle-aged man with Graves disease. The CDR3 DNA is TGTGCCAGCAGCGCGAGGCGCCATACGCAGTATTTT. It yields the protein CASSARRHTQYF.